The subject of this entry is one T cell receptor beta chain. Its antigen is unidentified. Primers included in the PCR were 60 Vbeta and 13 Jbeta primers. Measured with immunoSEQ multiplex PCR; TCRdb has only the in-frame clones, and not every one. Here the sample spans 230,000 or so clones, about nine tenths being singletons. The data stem from a study of cytomegalovirus exposure and HLA in healthy donors. Turning to the study itself: Within the Caucasian-associated ancestry cluster were roughly 81% of the approximately 400 genotyped donors. Study-wide results and caveats: TCR beta V segments were, for the most part, productive about 87% or about 30% of the time in an earlier analysis.

The CDR3 length is 11 residues. Germline loops: CDR1 SGHVS, CDR2 FQNEAQ. This sequence joins TRBV7-8 and TRBJ2-7; possibly TRBD1 for D (5 bases). The DNA end is more similar to TRBJ2-1, so the J call may be wrong. The clonotype originates from a girl aged 2-10 years in good health and CMV-seronegative. The sequenced sample was PBMCs. CDR3 DNA: TGTGCCAGCAGCTTTGGACAAGAGCAGTTCTTC. Protein: CASSFGQEQFF.